Below are 19 T cell receptor beta chains sequenced from a single sample in a study of blood T cells in healthy people across ages. A second PCR, run for about 7 to 11 cycles, used a sample-barcoded 5' primer plus a J-beta primer mix. TCRdb ran MiXCR on the 5' RACE reads and lists one entry per CDR3 protein. The table shows around 1,100,000 distinct CDR3 sequences, with 35% to 40% occurring only once. Sample: blood. These TCRs come from a man in his late teens or twenties in good health.

Concerning this clonotype: The junction and the germline gene differ at one end; a read error may be behind it. V is TRBV7-9 and J is TRBJ1-4, with a possible D match to TRBD1 (6 bases). There are 16 residues in the CDR3. Germline CDR1 SEHNR, CDR2 FQNEAQ (reference sequence). The CDR3 DNA sequence: TGTGCCAGCAGCTTAGAAACAGGGACCACTAATGAAAAGCTGTTTTTT. As protein: CASSLETGTTNEKLFF.

This clonotype was counted at least ten times. The J gene is TRBJ2-1, the V gene TRBV7-9; a weak D match, TRBD2 (6 bases). V gave up 7 bases and J gave up 7 bases, with 17 bases separating them. The CDR3 spans 14 residues. CDR1 SEHNR and CDR2 FQNEAQ come from the germline V gene (reference sequence). The CDR3 spells CASINPGRRNEQFF. In DNA form, the CDR3 reads TGTGCCAGCATCAATCCCGGGAGAAGAAATGAGCAGTTCTTC. Filled out from reference TRBV7-9 and TRBJ2-1, the complete variable domain reads DTGVSQNPRHKITKRGQNVTFRCDPISEHNRLYWYRQTLGQGPEFLTYFQNEAQLEKSRLLSDRFSAERPKGSFSTLEIQRTEQGDSAMYLCASINPGRRNEQFFGPGTRLTVL.

This sequence joins TRBV25-1 and TRBJ2-2, with D hard to call. The CDR3 contains 11 residues. Per the germline V gene, CDR1 is MGHDK and CDR2 is SYGVNS. Trimming cost V 10 bases and J 5 bases, with 8 bases left between them. The CDR3 protein is CATSLTGELFF. The CDR3 coding sequence is TGTGCCACCAGCTTAACCGGGGAGCTGTTTTTT.

The CDR3 DNA is TGTGCCAGGGCGGGACAGCTTAATTCACCCCTCCACTTT. Amino acids: CARAGQLNSPLHF. The chain uses TRBV2 and TRBJ1-6, with TRBD1 matching over 7 bases. With V trimmed by 9 bases and J by 6 bases, 5 bases remained unmatched. The CDR3 is 13 amino acids. Germline lookup yields CDR1 SNHLY and CDR2 FYNNEI.

There are a few counts of this clonotype. The chain uses TRBV27 and TRBJ1-2; D possibly corresponds to TRBD1 (5 bases). CDR1 is MNHEY, CDR2 SMNVEV, per germline (reference sequence). V was trimmed by 1 base and J by 7 bases, leaving 16 bases between them. The CDR3 contains 15 residues. For the CDR3, the DNA is TGTGCCAGCAGTTTATACGGGACGCCGGATGGTGGCTACACCTTC. It is translated as CASSLYGTPDGGYTF.

The rearrangement joins TRBV10-3 to TRBJ2-5; D unresolved. Germline V gene sequence: CDR1 ENHRY, CDR2 SYGVKD. V lost 5 bases, J lost 11 bases, and 15 bases lay in between. The CDR3 is 12 residues long. CDR3 region: CAISRPNNEQYF. The CDR3 nucleotides read TGTGCCATCAGTCGACCGAACAATGAGCAGTACTTC.

Worth noting for this clonotype: One end of the junction varies from germline; a read error may be responsible. The V and J genes are TRBV20-1 and TRBJ1-2; D gene unclear. Per germline, CDR1 DFQATT and CDR2 SNEGSKA (reference sequence). The CDR3 spans 15 residues. As DNA, the CDR3 is TGCAGTGCTAGAGATCGGCGCAGTACTAACTATGGCCACACCTTC. This sequence encodes CSARDRRSTNYGHTF.

This clonotype showed up just a few times. The V and J genes are TRBV7-9 and TRBJ2-5, with a tentative D call TRBD2 (5 bases). Germline values: CDR1 SEHNR, CDR2 FQNEAQ (reference sequence). V was trimmed by 3 bases and J by 3 bases, leaving 14 bases between them. The CDR3 covers 15 residues. The chain's CDR3 is CASSFKRVSEETQYF. The CDR3 coding sequence is TGTGCCAGCAGCTTTAAGAGGGTCTCGGAAGAGACCCAGTACTTC.

The V call is TRBV9, the J call TRBJ1-4, with D maybe TRBD1 (5 bases). The CDR3 spans 16 residues. CDR1 is SGDLS and CDR2 is YYNGEE in the germline V gene. The V gene lost 2 bases and the J gene lost 6 bases, with 17 bases spanning the gap. This CDR3 reads CASSVNHGGVDEKLFF. CDR3 coding DNA: TGTGCCAGCAGCGTCAACCATGGGGGGGTTGATGAAAAACTGTTTTTT.

This clonotype was observed at least ten times. The genes are TRBV20-1 and TRBJ2-1, with D unclear. Trimming took off 1 base at V and 7 bases at J, with 11 bases between the two ends. CDR3 length: 13 residues. Per germline, CDR1 DFQATT and CDR2 SNEGSKA (reference sequence). The CDR3 protein is CSARVAGLNEQFF. The CDR3 DNA reads TGCAGTGCTAGAGTAGCAGGTCTTAATGAGCAGTTCTTC.

There are a few counts of this clonotype. This rearrangement joins TRBV27 to TRBJ1-2, with 8 bases lining up with TRBD1. The CDR3 has 16 residues. The germline V gene encodes CDR1 MNHEY and CDR2 SMNVEV (reference sequence). The V and J ends lost 5 bases and 7 bases, in that order; junction bases with no gene match: 15. The CDR3 loop is CASSLQYSGGAGGYTF. In nucleotides, the CDR3 is TGTGCCAGCAGTCTCCAATACTCAGGGGGCGCCGGTGGCTACACCTTC.

Concerning this clonotype itself: Just one base apart from a much larger clone, this may be a read error. CDR3 coding DNA: TGTGCCAGCACACGAGGGTCAGCCGATGAGCAGTTCTTC. Amino acids: CASTRGSADEQFF. The chain couples TRBV12-3 or TRBV12-4 to TRBJ2-1, with a weak D call TRBD2 (5 bases). This CDR3 is 13 amino acids long. Trimming left V 7 bases short and J 8 bases short, with 15 bases between.

For the CDR3, the DNA is TGCGCCAGCAGCCAAGATAGTGGGTCGATGAACACTGAAGCTTTCTTT. Its translation: CASSQDSGSMNTEAFF. The chain joins TRBV4-3 to TRBJ1-1, with unresolved D. The germline CDR1 and CDR2 sequences are LGHNA and YSLEER. The CDR3 length is 16 residues. V gave up 0 bases and J gave up 0 bases, with 11 bases separating them.

J is TRBJ2-5 and V is TRBV5-4; perhaps TRBD1 as D (5 bases). V shed 1 base and J shed 5 bases, with 12 bases lying between them. This CDR3 is 14 amino acids long. From germline, CDR1 is SGHNT and CDR2 YYREEE (reference sequence). DNA of the CDR3: TGTGCCAGCAGCTTGAAGGGGCCTGGGGAGACCCAGTACTTC. Translation: CASSLKGPGETQYF.

At least ten counts were recorded for this clonotype. This chain joins TRBV4-2 and TRBJ2-7; TRBD1 agrees at 11 bases. The trim removed 0 bases at V and 0 bases at J, leaving 7 bases unmatched. This CDR3 region has 18 residues. Germline assignment: CDR1 LGHNA and CDR2 YNFKEQ. CDR3: CASSQDRGQGASSYEQYF. CDR3 nucleotides: TGTGCCAGCAGCCAAGATCGTGGACAGGGGGCTAGCTCCTACGAGCAGTACTTC.

This clonotype has more than one count but fewer than ten. The chain links TRBV4-1 to TRBJ2-1; 8 nucleotides agree with TRBD1. The CDR3 is 16 residues long. From germline, CDR1 is MGHRA and CDR2 YSYEKL. V lost 2 bases and J lost 4; bases outside the gene matches: 7. CDR3 DNA: TGCGCCAGCAGCCAACCCCCCCGGGACAGGTACAATGAGCAGTTCTTC. Amino acids: CASSQPPRDRYNEQFF.

This sequence joins TRBV20-1 and TRBJ2-5; D might be TRBD2 (7 bases). The CDR3 consists of 17 residues. Trimming left V 0 bases short and J 1 base short, with 18 bases between. CDR1 is DFQATT, CDR2 SNEGSKA, per germline (reference sequence). CDR3 region: CSARDRGGRRFQETQYF. CDR3 DNA sequence: TGCAGTGCTAGAGATAGGGGGGGTAGGCGATTCCAAGAGACCCAGTACTTC.

J is TRBJ1-5 and V is TRBV12-3 or TRBV12-4; maybe TRBD1 (6 bases). The V end lost 7 bases, the J end lost 4 bases, and 11 bases lay between the germline ends. The CDR3 totals 13 residues. The CDR3 protein is CASTLGGNQPQHF. As DNA, the CDR3 is TGTGCCAGCACCTTAGGGGGTAATCAGCCCCAGCATTTT.

The V and J genes are TRBV10-3 and TRBJ2-5; TRBD2 might be the D (5 bases). Per the germline V gene, CDR1 is ENHRY and CDR2 is SYGVKD. The CDR3 totals 12 residues. V lost 11 bases, J lost 3 bases, and 13 bases lay in between. CDR3 nucleotide sequence: TGTGCCGCCGCGAGGGAGAAAGAGACCCAGTACTTC. Translating gives CAAAREKETQYF.